This passage covers 23 T cell receptor beta chains from one sample sequenced in a study of CD8 T cells in ankylosing spondylitis. TCRdb re-called the 5' RACE reads through MiXCR, storing one row per CDR3 protein. Of around 30,000 distinct CDR3 sequences in the sample, about 7.8% were seen once. Sequencing was performed on blood, either unsorted or a sorted T cell fraction (not recorded which). These receptors were collected from a male donor with ankylosing spondylitis or in good health (not recorded which).

This clonotype was found many times. CDR3 coding DNA: TGTGCCAGCAGCTGGACTAGCGGCTTCTACGAGCAGTACTTC. Amino acids: CASSWTSGFYEQYF. The V gene is TRBV11-1, the J gene TRBJ2-7; 10 bases match TRBD2. CDR1 is SGHAT and CDR2 is FQDESV in the germline V gene (reference sequence). The CDR3 length is 14 residues. The trim removed 4 bases at V and 3 bases at J, leaving 3 bases unmatched.

Ten or more counts support this clonotype. V gene TRBV4-2 combines with J gene TRBJ2-7, with 11 positions matching TRBD2. V lost 6 bases and J lost 7; bases outside the gene matches: 14. The CDR3 length is 16 residues. The germline gives CDR1 LGHNA, CDR2 YNFKEQ. CDR3 loop: CASRVTSGDLIGEQYF. The CDR3 nucleotides read TGTGCCAGCAGGGTGACTAGCGGGGACCTCATTGGGGAGCAGTACTTC.

In this sample, this clonotype turned up many times. The gene calls are TRBV29-1 and TRBJ2-5, with D possibly called TRBD1 or TRBD2 (5 bases each). This CDR3 has 15 amino acids. In germline, CDR1 is SQVTM, CDR2 ANQGSEA. V lost 1 base and J 5 bases, leaving 17 bases between the germline ends. The chain's CDR3 is CSVEGEPGKRETQYF. Written as DNA, the CDR3 is TGCAGCGTTGAAGGTGAACCAGGGAAGCGGGAGACCCAGTACTTC.

There are many counts of this clonotype. V is TRBV24-1 and J is TRBJ2-1; D uncertain. The length of the CDR3 is 11 residues. The germline V gene encodes CDR1 KGHDR and CDR2 SFDVKD. Trimming removed 4 bases at V and 6 bases at J, with 3 bases between. The CDR3 DNA reads TGTGCCACCAGTGAATTCAATGAGCAGTTCTTC. The encoded protein is CATSEFNEQFF.

The chain recombines TRBV4-1 with TRBJ2-1; TRBD2 matches at 7 bases. J was trimmed by 5 bases and V by 4 bases; bases with no gene match: 14. Germline CDR1 and CDR2: MGHRA and YSYEKL. The CDR3 is 17 amino acids. The CDR3 here is CASSPRGGTLGDNEQFF. DNA of the CDR3: TGCGCCAGCAGCCCAAGGGGAGGGACCCTAGGCGACAATGAGCAGTTCTTC.

This clonotype has at least ten counts. The gene calls are TRBV7-6 and TRBJ2-5; D uncertain. The ends were cut back, 2 bases at V and 6 bases at J, with 7 bases in the middle. This CDR3 comprises 12 residues. Germline CDR1 and CDR2: SGHVS and FNYEAQ. CDR3 nucleotides: TGTGCCAGCAGCTTACTCGGAAAGACCCAGTACTTC. Its translation is CASSLLGKTQYF.

At least ten counts were recorded for this clonotype. The rearrangement links TRBV12-3 or TRBV12-4 to TRBJ1-4; D possibly corresponds to TRBD1 (6 bases). V was trimmed by 3 bases and J by 0 bases, leaving 14 bases between them. The CDR3 is 17 amino acids. CDR3 amino acids: CASSFGDRPATNEKLFF. CDR3 nucleotide sequence: TGTGCCAGCAGTTTCGGCGACAGGCCCGCAACTAATGAAAAACTGTTTTTT.

The chain recombines TRBV12-5 with TRBJ1-4; D is undetermined. V was shortened by 7 bases and J by 2 bases, with 5 bases between the two germline ends. The CDR3 runs to 12 residues. Germline CDR1 is LGHNT and CDR2 is FRNRAP. CDR3 amino acids: CASAPTNEKLFF. CDR3 coding DNA: TGTGCTAGTGCCCCTACTAATGAAAAACTGTTTTTT. Supplemented by reference TRBV12-5 and TRBJ1-4, the full variable domain reads DARVTQTPRHKVTEMGQEVTMRCQPILGHNTVFWYRQTMMQGLELLAYFRNRAPLDDSGMPKDRFSAEMPDATLATLKIQPSEPRDSAVYFCASAPTNEKLFFGSGTQLSVL.

This clonotype was counted ten times or more. The chain has TRBV5-1 and TRBJ2-7; 14 bases align to TRBD2. Germline CDR1 reads SGHRS; CDR2 reads YFSETQ. V gave up 1 base and J gave up 0 bases; unmatched junction bases: 3. CDR3 size: 17 residues. In DNA form, the CDR3 reads TGCGCCAGCAGCTTGTTGACTAGCGGGAGGGGCTCCTACGAGCAGTACTTC. Its protein product is CASSLLTSGRGSYEQYF.

This clonotype has at least ten counts. This rearrangement joins TRBV7-6 to TRBJ1-4; D remains unclear. The CDR3 is made up of 14 amino acids. Germline V lookup: CDR1 SGHVS, CDR2 FNYEAQ. Trimming shortened V by 5 bases and J by 5 bases, and 12 bases separated the two germline ends. The CDR3 reads CASSPDAWNEKLFF. The DNA for the CDR3 is TGTGCCAGCAGCCCGGACGCTTGGAATGAAAAACTGTTTTTT. Full variable domain (remainder filled in from reference TRBV7-6 and TRBJ1-4): GAGVSQSPRYKVTKRGQDVALRCDPISGHVSLYWYRQALGQGPEFLTYFNYEAQQDKSGLPNDRFSAERPEGSISTLTIQRTEQRDSAMYRCASSPDAWNEKLFFGSGTQLSVL.

This clonotype was counted a single time. V gene TRBV20-1 combines with J gene TRBJ2-2, with 14 positions matching TRBD2. CDR1 and CDR2 from the germline V gene are DFQATT and SNEGSKA (reference sequence). V shed 6 bases, J shed 0 bases, and the junction held 3 bases outside the gene matches. The CDR3 is 16 residues long. The DNA of the CDR3 is TGCAGTGCACGACTAGCGGGAGGGCCGAACACCGGGGAGCTGTTTTTT. Protein sequence: CSARLAGGPNTGELFF.

This clonotype is medium-sized by share. The J gene is TRBJ2-1, the V gene TRBV5-1, with a tentative D call TRBD2 (5 bases). Between the trimmed V and J ends, which lost 2 bases and 8 bases, there was a span of 20 bases. This CDR3 has 16 residues. The germline V gene has CDR1 SGHRS and CDR2 YFSETQ. The CDR3 bases are TGCGCCAGCAGCTTAGGGCGGCGGACTGGGCCTCATGAGCAGTTCTTC. Translating gives CASSLGRRTGPHEQFF.

This clonotype has at least ten counts. The chain is built from TRBV20-1 and TRBJ2-2, with a weak D call TRBD2 (6 bases). Germline CDR1 reads DFQATT; CDR2 reads SNEGSKA (reference sequence). The V end lost 6 bases, the J end lost 5 bases, and 19 bases lay between the germline ends. CDR3 size: 15 residues. Here the CDR3 reads CSASPLRDGTGELFF. In DNA, the CDR3 is TGCAGTGCCTCCCCGTTGCGGGATGGAACCGGGGAGCTGTTTTTT.

There are many counts of this clonotype. The V and J genes are TRBV6-5 and TRBJ1-6, with D possibly being TRBD1 (5 bases). CDR1 and CDR2 from the germline V gene are MNHEY and SVGAGI. The V end was cut by 4 bases, the J end by 8 bases, with 15 bases between. CDR3 length equals 15 residues. CDR3 sequence: CASSSVGAGHSPLHF. The DNA of the CDR3 is TGTGCCAGCAGTTCGGTGGGCGCGGGGCATTCACCCCTCCACTTT.

This clonotype is large. V is TRBV27 and J is TRBJ2-5; D is perhaps TRBD1 or TRBD2 (5 bases each). V was pared by 6 bases and J by 1 base, with 12 bases between. The CDR3 runs 14 residues. Germline lookup yields CDR1 MNHEY and CDR2 SMNVEV (reference sequence). CDR3 amino acids: CASSPGTTQETQYF. As DNA, the CDR3 is TGTGCCAGCAGCCCGGGGACCACCCAAGAGACCCAGTACTTC.

This clonotype was counted ten times or more. This chain connects TRBV20-1 to TRBJ2-1, with 9 positions matching TRBD2. V dropped 5 bases and J dropped 3; count of bases not matched to a gene: 5. The CDR3 covers 14 residues. Germline lookup yields CDR1 DFQATT and CDR2 SNEGSKA (reference sequence). The CDR3 protein is CSARTSVGYNEQFF. As DNA, the CDR3 is TGCAGTGCTCGGACTAGCGTTGGCTACAATGAGCAGTTCTTC.

This clonotype was detected many times. The chain joins TRBV9 to TRBJ1-5; D unresolved. The V end lost 3 bases, the J end lost 7 bases, and 17 bases lay between the germline ends. CDR1 and CDR2 (germline): SGDLS, YYNGEE. There are 15 residues in the CDR3. The CDR3 DNA reads TGTGCCAGCAGCGCCGACGGATTGATATACCAGCCCCAGCATTTT. Translating gives CASSADGLIYQPQHF.

This clonotype was found a few times. The chain uses TRBV6-5 and TRBJ1-1, with 8 bases fitting TRBD1. V dropped 7 bases and J dropped 3; count of bases not matched to a gene: 7. Germline loops: CDR1 MNHEY, CDR2 SVGAGI. This CDR3 is built from 14 residues. CDR3 coding DNA: TGTGCCAGCACCGAGGGACAGGCCTACACTGAAGCTTTCTTT. It is translated as CASTEGQAYTEAFF.

This clonotype was detected many times. As DNA, the CDR3 is TGTGCCACCAAGCCTGGGGGCGCCGCCTACGAGCAGTACTTC. Translated: CATKPGGAAYEQYF. The V call is TRBV15, the J call TRBJ2-7, with a weak D call TRBD1 (6 bases). Germline CDR1 is LNHNV and CDR2 is YYDKDF (reference sequence). There are 14 residues in the CDR3. Trimming took off 7 bases at V and 2 bases at J, with 15 bases between the two ends. Together with reference TRBV15 and TRBJ2-7, the CDR3 gives the full variable domain: DAMVIQNPRYQVTQFGKPVTLSCSQTLNHNVMYWYQQKSSQAPKLLFHYYDKDFNNEADTPDNFQSRRPNTSFCFLDIRSPGLGDTAMYLCATKPGGAAYEQYFGPGTRLTVT.

This clonotype was picked up many times. This chain joins TRBV28 and TRBJ2-3; TRBD1 matches at 8 bases. CDR1 MDHEN and CDR2 SYDVKM come from the germline V gene. V shed 5 bases, J shed 2 bases, and the junction held 6 bases outside the gene matches. The CDR3 runs to 15 residues. The CDR3 sequence: CASSRPGQVTDTQYF. The CDR3 nucleotides are TGTGCCAGCAGTCGGCCGGGACAGGTCACAGATACGCAGTATTTT.

This clonotype was counted many times. The chain carries TRBV20-1 and TRBJ1-5; no firm D call. Germline V CDR1 and CDR2: DFQATT, SNEGSKA (reference sequence). The V gene lost 8 bases and the J gene lost 5 bases, with 13 bases spanning the gap. The CDR3 length is 12 residues. The chain's CDR3 is CSLGSPDQPQHF. CDR3 sequence (DNA): TGCAGTTTGGGCAGCCCGGATCAGCCCCAGCATTTT.

The gene calls are TRBV11-2 and TRBJ2-6; D is ambiguous. CDR3 size: 13 residues. Germline assignment: CDR1 SGHAT and CDR2 FQNNGV. V was clipped by 3 bases and J by 2 bases, with 2 bases between them. CDR3 residues: CASSFTGANVLTF. As DNA, the CDR3 is TGTGCCAGCAGCTTTACTGGGGCCAACGTCCTGACTTTC.

This clonotype came up many times. The rearrangement uses TRBV28 and TRBJ2-7; D perhaps matches TRBD2 (6 bases). The CDR3 loop spans 12 amino acids. With 5 bases removed from V and 7 bases from J, the gap between germline ends came to 12 bases. Germline CDR1 is MDHEN and CDR2 is SYDVKM. The CDR3 DNA sequence: TGTGCCAGCAGTCCTACCGGAGGGGAGCAGTACTTC. Its translation is CASSPTGGEQYF.